Sequencing of this T cell receptor beta chain was carried out in a study of T cells after yellow fever vaccination. The overall study: It was SMART-Seq v4 Ultra Low Input that prepared the fractions with low cell numbers. Study-level results: Post-booster samples contained most primary-vaccination clones (approximately 95% CD4, about 90% CD8). A small share of clonotypes appeared in both CD4 and CD8 compartments.

The 5'RACE template-switching step produced TCR cDNA and added a universal primer site and UMIs. TCRdb re-called the 5' RACE reads through MiXCR, storing one row per CDR3 protein. The table records 96,000 or so distinct CDR3 sequences, over 8% of them present only once. Germline lookup yields CDR1 SGHRS and CDR2 YFSETQ. This CDR3 comprises 15 residues. Trimming cost V 1 base and J 1 base, with 8 bases left between them. This clonotype occurred many times. The V gene is TRBV5-1, the J gene TRBJ2-2, with D unresolved. This clonotype was sampled from a man aged 18-30 years who received the YFV17D yellow fever vaccine. Sequencing was performed on CD8+ T cells not binding an NS4B(214-222) dextramer, sorted from PBMCs, taken around 15 days after the first yellow fever vaccination. Here the CDR3 reads CASSLFRENTGELFF. The CDR3, as DNA: TGCGCCAGCAGCTTGTTTAGGGAGAACACCGGGGAGCTGTTTTTT.